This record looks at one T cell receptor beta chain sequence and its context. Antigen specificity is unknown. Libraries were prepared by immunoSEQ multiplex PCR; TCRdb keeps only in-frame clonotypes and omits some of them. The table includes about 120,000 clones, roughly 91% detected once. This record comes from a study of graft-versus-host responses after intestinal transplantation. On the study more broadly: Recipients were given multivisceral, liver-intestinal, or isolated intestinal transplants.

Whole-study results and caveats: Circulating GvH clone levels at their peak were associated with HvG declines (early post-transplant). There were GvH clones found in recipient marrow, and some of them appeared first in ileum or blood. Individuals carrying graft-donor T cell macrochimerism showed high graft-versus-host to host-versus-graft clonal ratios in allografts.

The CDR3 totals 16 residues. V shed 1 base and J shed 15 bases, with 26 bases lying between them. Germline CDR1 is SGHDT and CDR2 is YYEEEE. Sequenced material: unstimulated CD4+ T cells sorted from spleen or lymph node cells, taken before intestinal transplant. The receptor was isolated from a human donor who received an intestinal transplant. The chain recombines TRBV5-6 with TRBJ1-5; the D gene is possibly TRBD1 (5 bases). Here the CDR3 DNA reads TGTGCCAGCAGCTTGCAAGGGACCCGGGTTCAATCGTCGTGGCATTTT. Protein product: CASSLQGTRVQSSWHF.